Listed below are T cell receptor beta chains from one sample, sequenced in a study of blood T cell repertoires in COVID-19. The assay was immunoSEQ multiplex PCR, and TCRdb's table has in-frame clones only and misses some. The sample records about 99,000 clones, around 90% being singletons. The sequencing sample was made of peripheral blood. Receptors were obtained from a human donor in a cohort sampled during active COVID-19. The CDR3 runs from the conserved cysteine through the conserved F or W. D genes are given only for firm matches. Only some rows state a clone size, as once, few, many or a class for expanded clones.

TRBJ1-4	NA	TRBV28	NA	TGTGCCAGCAGTCTCGACACATTGGCGGAAAAACTGTTTTTT	CASSLDTLAEKLFF
TRBJ1-2	NA	TRBV19	NA	TGTGCCACCACGAGGGAGGGGAACTATGGCTACACCTTC	CATTREGNYGYTF
TRBJ1-1	NA	TRBV28	TRBD1	TGTGCCAGCAGTTTGGGCAGGGGGCCAACTGAAGCTTTCTTT	CASSLGRGPTEAFF
TRBJ2-1	NA	TRBV6-1	TRBD1	TGTGCCAGCAGTGAAGGAGCAGGGGGTGAGCAGTTCTTC	CASSEGAGGEQFF
TRBJ2-7	NA	TRBV12-3/TRBV12-4	NA	TGTGCCAGCAGTTTAGCCGGGACAAACGAGCAGTACTTC	CASSLAGTNEQYF
TRBJ1-2	once	TRBV6-5	TRBD1	TGTGCCAGCAGCCCCACGGGACAGGATTATGGCTACACCTTC	CASSPTGQDYGYTF
TRBJ1-2	NA	TRBV12-5	TRBD1	TGTGCTAGTGGTTTAGGACAGGGGGTGGGCGGCTACACCTTC	CASGLGQGVGGYTF
TRBJ1-5	NA	TRBV29-1	NA	TGCAGCGTCTCAGCCGGGGGAGTGGGTCAGCCCCAGCATTTT	CSVSAGGVGQPQHF
TRBJ2-1	NA	TRBV5-5	NA	TGTGCCAGCAGCCGCAGGGACTTGGCCAATGAGCAGTTCTTC	CASSRRDLANEQFF
TRBJ2-1	NA	TRBV28	TRBD2	TGTGCCAGCATACCTTGGGGCAGATCGTCGGCTAGCGGGGTCTACAATGAGCAGTTCTTC	CASIPWGRSSASGVYNEQFF
TRBJ1-2	NA	TRBV9	NA	TGTGCCAGCAGCCCCCGTGGAGCGGCGGGATATGGCTACACCTTC	CASSPRGAAGYGYTF
TRBJ1-1	NA	TRBV5-1	TRBD1	TGCGCCAGCAGCTTGGAACAGGGGGCTACCACTGAAGCTTTCTTT	CASSLEQGATTEAFF
TRBJ1-2	NA	TRBV28	TRBD1	TGTGCCAGCAGGGAAACCGGGACAGGGGTGCCTGGCTACACCTTC	CASRETGTGVPGYTF
TRBJ1-2	once	TRBV24-1	NA	TGTGCCACCAGTGAAACAGGCGGGACCAGAGGCTACACCTTC	CATSETGGTRGYTF
TRBJ2-5	NA	TRBV5-1	NA	TGCGCCAGCAGCTTGGGGGCAGGGGCACAAGAGACCCAGTACTTC	CASSLGAGAQETQYF
TRBJ2-3	NA	TRBV18	TRBD2	TGTGCCAGCTCACCTTTAGCGGGAGCCATAACAAGCACAGATACGCAGTATTTT	CASSPLAGAITSTDTQYF
TRBJ1-4	NA	TRBV28	TRBD1	TGTGCCAGCAGCCACCCCCCCGGGACAGATAATGAAAAACTGTTTTTT	CASSHPPGTDNEKLFF
TRBJ2-7	few	TRBV4-1	NA	TGCGCCAGCAGCCAAGAGACAGTTCGTATGTACGAGCAGTACTTC	CASSQETVRMYEQYF
TRBJ2-7	NA	TRBV5-4	NA	TGTGCCAGCAGCTTGGGGGGCAGCTTGATCTCCTACGAGCAGTACTTC	CASSLGGSLISYEQYF
TRBJ2-1	NA	TRBV11-2	TRBD2	TGTGCCAGCAGCTTCGGACTAGCGGGAGGGCCGGTAAATGAGCAGTTCTTC	CASSFGLAGGPVNEQFF
TRBJ2-2	NA	TRBV7-3	TRBD2	TGTGCCAGCAGCCCCACTAGCGGCCTCCGCACCGGGGAGCTGTTTTTT	CASSPTSGLRTGELFF
TRBJ2-5	NA	TRBV28	NA	TGTGCCAGCAGTACCCCCCGCGGGGTTGGGGAGACCCAGTACTTC	CASSTPRGVGETQYF
TRBJ2-6	NA	TRBV14	NA	TGTGCCAGCAGCCAAACTACTGGGGCCAACGTCCTGACTTTC	CASSQTTGANVLTF
TRBJ2-1	NA	TRBV6-4	TRBD2	TGTGCCAGCAGTCCCGGGACTAGCGGCCTCGAGCAGTTCTTC	CASSPGTSGLEQFF
TRBJ1-4	NA	TRBV25-1	TRBD1	TGTGCCAGCAGTGAATTGGGACAGTTGGCAACTAATGAAAAACTGTTTTTT	CASSELGQLATNEKLFF
TRBJ1-2	NA	TRBV7-2	NA	TGTGCCAGCAGCTTAATCAGGGCCTATGGCTACACCTTC	CASSLIRAYGYTF
TRBJ1-4	NA	TRBV4-1	TRBD1	TGCGCCAGCAGCCAGTCCGGGACAGGAAGCGCCATGGAAAAACTGTTTTTT	CASSQSGTGSAMEKLFF
TRBJ1-2	NA	TRBV28	TRBD1	TGTGCCAGCAGTCCCCAGGGGGCGACGAGGGGCTACACCTTC	CASSPQGATRGYTF
TRBJ1-1	few	TRBV7-9	NA	TGTGCCAGCAGCCCATCTCAGGGGAACACTGAAGCTTTCTTT	CASSPSQGNTEAFF
TRBJ2-7	NA	TRBV6-5	NA	TGTGCCAGCCGACCTACAGGACCCTACGAGCAGTACTTC	CASRPTGPYEQYF
TRBJ2-3	NA	TRBV5-4	NA	TGTGCCAGCAGCTTGTTGGCCAACACAGATACGCAGTATTTT	CASSLLANTDTQYF
TRBJ2-7	NA	TRBV6-5	NA	TGTGCCAGCAGTTACTCGGCAGGGACCTACGAGCAGTACTTC	CASSYSAGTYEQYF
TRBJ1-5	NA	TRBV18	TRBD1	TGTGCCAGCTCAAGGGCAGGGGGTCAGCCCCAGCATTTT	CASSRAGGQPQHF
TRBJ2-2	NA	TRBV6-5	NA	TGTGCCAGCAGGGATAGCAGCTCGAACACCGGGGAGCTGTTTTTT	CASRDSSSNTGELFF
TRBJ2-4	NA	TRBV19	TRBD2	TGTGCCAGTATCTCAGCGGGGGGTAACATTCAGTACTTC	CASISAGGNIQYF
TRBJ1-2	NA	TRBV6-5	NA	TGTGCCAGCAGTTCATTTTCCTATGGCTACACCTTC	CASSSFSYGYTF
TRBJ1-6	NA	TRBV6-5	NA	TGTGCCAGCATAGTCAGCGGCAATTCACCCCTCCACTTT	CASIVSGNSPLHF
TRBJ2-7	NA	TRBV27	TRBD1	TGTGCCAGCAGTTTAATCGGGACAGGGGTCTACGAGCAGTACTTC	CASSLIGTGVYEQYF
TRBJ2-5	NA	TRBV5-4	NA	TGTGCCAGCAGCCCCTCCCCGGCAGGGTCCGGTTTGGAGACCCAGTACTTC	CASSPSPAGSGLETQYF
TRBJ2-7	once	TRBV29-1	TRBD1	TGCAGCGCTTGGAGCCCGGGACAGGGGTTCTACGAGCAGTACTTC	CSAWSPGQGFYEQYF
TRBJ1-1	NA	TRBV9	NA	TGTGCCAGCAGCGTGATTCAGGGAGAAGCTTTCTTT	CASSVIQGEAFF
TRBJ1-1	NA	TRBV18	NA	TGTGCCAGCTCACCACGGGGGCTGAACACTGAAGCTTTCTTT	CASSPRGLNTEAFF